Sequencing of this T cell receptor beta chain was carried out in a study of shared clonotypes between healthy human individuals. Assay: immunoSEQ multiplex PCR; the TCRdb copy retains only in-frame clones and omits some. The repertoire consists of about 1.1 million clones, with approximately 80% occurring once and the leading ten covering 0.6% to 0.7%. Germline V lookup: CDR1 MDHEN, CDR2 SYDVKM. CDR3 length equals 17 residues. The V segment lost 3 bases and the J segment 5 bases; nucleotides outside the gene matches: 12. The table lists this clone with many counts. This TCR was sampled from a man aged 18 to 30 in good health. Some clones in this sample may be carry-over from other donors' samples. The sequenced sample was memory CD4+ T cells from PBMCs. As for subset: CD45RA-negative fraction. The chain uses TRBV28 and TRBJ1-5; 8 bases match TRBD1. CDR3 region: CASSFYRTGLTDQPQHF. Written as DNA, the CDR3 is TGTGCCAGCAGTTTCTATCGGACAGGGCTGACGGATCAGCCCCAGCATTTT.